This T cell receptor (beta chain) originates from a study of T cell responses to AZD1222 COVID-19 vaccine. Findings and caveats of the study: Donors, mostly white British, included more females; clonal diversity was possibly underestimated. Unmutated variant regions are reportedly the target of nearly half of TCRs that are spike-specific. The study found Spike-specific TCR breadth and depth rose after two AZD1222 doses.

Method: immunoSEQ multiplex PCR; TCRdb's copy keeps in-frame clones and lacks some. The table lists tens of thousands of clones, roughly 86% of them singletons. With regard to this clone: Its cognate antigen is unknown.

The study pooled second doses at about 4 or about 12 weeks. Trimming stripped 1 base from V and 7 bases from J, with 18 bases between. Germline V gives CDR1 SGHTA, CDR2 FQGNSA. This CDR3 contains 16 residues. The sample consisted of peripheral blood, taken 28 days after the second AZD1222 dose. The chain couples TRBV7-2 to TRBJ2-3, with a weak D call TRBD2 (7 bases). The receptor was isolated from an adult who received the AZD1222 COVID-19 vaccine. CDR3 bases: TGTGCCAGCAGCTTAGTCGGGGGGCCAATGAGGAATACGCAGTATTTT. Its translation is CASSLVGGPMRNTQYF.